A selection of T cell receptor beta chains follows, all from one sample in a study of cytomegalovirus exposure and HLA in healthy donors. Only in-frame clones appear in the TCRdb table, and some are missing; sequencing was by immunoSEQ multiplex PCR. The sample yields some 90,000 clones, roughly three quarters seen once. Specimen: PBMCs. Receptors were obtained from a woman between 45 and 65 years old in good health and CMV-seropositive. The CDR3 runs from the conserved cysteine through the conserved F or W. D genes are given only for firm matches. Clone size appears in some rows only: once, few, many, or a class for an expanded clone.

TRBV5-1	NA	TRBJ1-1	NA	CASSLTGITEAFF	TGCGCCAGCAGCCTGACAGGAATAACTGAAGCTTTCTTT
TRBV5-1	NA	TRBJ2-3	TRBD2	CASQPTSGTDTQYF	TGCGCCAGCCAACCGACTAGCGGGACCGATACGCAGTATTTT
TRBV15	NA	TRBJ1-4	NA	CATSRDTLRREKLFF	TGTGCCACCAGCAGAGATACCCTGCGAAGAGAAAAACTGTTTTTT
TRBV9	once	TRBJ2-5	TRBD2	CASSVVGRGGSETQYF	TGTGCCAGCAGCGTAGTAGGGCGGGGGGGAAGTGAGACCCAGTACTTC
TRBV7-9	once	TRBJ1-4	NA	CASSLHRETNEKLFF	TGTGCCAGCAGCTTACACAGGGAAACTAATGAAAAACTGTTTTTT
TRBV7-8	once	TRBJ2-1	NA	CASSSPGVLGDGVNNEQFF	TGTGCCAGCAGCTCCCCAGGGGTATTAGGGGATGGAGTAAACAATGAGCAGTTCTTC
TRBV15	NA	TRBJ1-3	NA	CATSSGAGRTGSGNTIYF	TGTGCCACCAGCAGTGGGGCGGGGCGCACCGGCTCTGGAAACACCATATATTTT
TRBV6-9	NA	TRBJ2-1	TRBD1	CARGTGSYNEQFF	TGTGCCAGAGGGACAGGCTCCTACAATGAGCAGTTCTTC
TRBV7-8	few	TRBJ1-1	TRBD1	CASSLDRVNTEAFF	TGTGCCAGCAGCCTCGACAGGGTCAACACTGAAGCTTTCTTT
TRBV30	NA	TRBJ1-2	TRBD1	CAWSTFTTGGYGYTF	TGTGCCTGGAGTACATTTACGACAGGGGGCTATGGCTACACCTTC
TRBV5-1	few	TRBJ2-3	TRBD2	CASSLDGGGLAGADTQYF	TGCGCCAGCAGCTTGGACGGGGGGGGACTAGCGGGGGCAGATACGCAGTATTTT
TRBV20-1	NA	TRBJ1-1	NA	CSPAVGTEAFF	TGCAGTCCAGCGGTGGGCACTGAGGCTTTCTTT
TRBV19	once	TRBJ1-2	TRBD1	CASSKPSLGQGAGGYTF	TGTGCCAGTAGTAAACCAAGCCTCGGACAGGGGGCCGGTGGCTACACCTTC
TRBV4-1	NA	TRBJ2-2	NA	CASSPRLANTGELFF	TGCGCCAGCAGCCCTCGACTAGCGAACACCGGGGAGCTGTTTTTT
TRBV18	NA	TRBJ1-5	NA	CASSPDSNSNQPQHF	TGTGCCAGCTCACCCGACAGCAATAGCAATCAGCCCCAGCATTTT
TRBV7-3	once	TRBJ1-6	TRBD1	CASSPRGGSNSPLHF	TGTGCCAGCAGCCCCCGAGGGGGCTCTAATTCACCCCTCCACTTT
TRBV5-1	once	TRBJ1-4	NA	CASSSGQREKLFF	TGCGCCAGCAGCTCAGGACAGCGAGAAAAACTGTTTTTT
TRBV11-3	NA	TRBJ2-3	TRBD2	CASSPRRWLAESTDTQYF	TGTGCCAGCAGCCCCCGGCGGTGGCTAGCGGAGAGCACAGATACGCAGTATTTT
TRBV4-1	NA	TRBJ1-1	NA	CASSQDQGGSIPEAFF	TGCGCCAGCAGCCAAGATCAAGGAGGGTCTATACCTGAAGCTTTCTTT
TRBV13	NA	TRBJ1-1	NA	CASSKDKMNTEAFF	TGTGCCAGCAGTAAGGACAAAATGAACACTGAAGCTTTCTTT
TRBV9	NA	TRBJ2-1	TRBD1	CASSAQGASYNEQFF	TGTGCCAGCAGCGCTCAGGGGGCCTCCTACAATGAGCAGTTCTTC
TRBV19	NA	TRBJ1-6	NA	CASSMGRGRGSPLHF	TGTGCCAGTAGTATGGGGAGGGGCAGGGGATCACCCCTCCACTTT
TRBV18	NA	TRBJ2-1	TRBD2	CASSPPGTSGRSEQFF	TGTGCCAGCTCACCCCCCGGGACTAGCGGGAGGAGTGAGCAGTTCTTC
TRBV5-1	few	TRBJ1-2	TRBD1	CASSLEGGGLGYTF	TGCGCCAGCAGCTTGGAAGGAGGGGGCCTTGGCTACACCTTC
TRBV9	few	TRBJ2-1	TRBD2	CASSPGTTLYNEQFF	TGTGCCAGCAGCCCTGGGACTACCCTCTACAATGAGCAGTTCTTC
TRBV6-1	few	TRBJ2-3	NA	CASSDSVRGTQYF	TGTGCCAGCAGTGATTCGGTCCGGGGTACGCAGTATTTT
TRBV7-9	NA	TRBJ1-1	TRBD1	CASRMGQDSWGTEAFF	TGTGCCAGCAGAATGGGACAGGACTCTTGGGGGACTGAAGCTTTCTTT
TRBV9	NA	TRBJ2-1	TRBD2	CASSGVGLADSYNEQFF	TGTGCCAGCAGCGGAGTGGGACTAGCGGATTCCTACAATGAGCAGTTCTTC
TRBV10-1	NA	TRBJ2-1	NA	CASSDTAGVYNEQFF	TGCGCCAGCAGTGACACGGCGGGCGTCTACAATGAGCAGTTCTTC
TRBV7-9	few	TRBJ2-5	TRBD1	CASSRQGEETQYF	TGTGCCAGCAGCCGACAGGGGGAAGAGACCCAGTACTTC
TRBV13	NA	TRBJ1-5	NA	CASSLGRNNQPQHF	TGTGCCAGCAGCTTAGGTCGTAATAATCAGCCCCAGCATTTT
TRBV5-1	NA	TRBJ2-1	TRBD2	CASSPEGTRTNEQFF	TGCGCCAGCAGCCCGGAGGGGACTAGGACGAATGAGCAGTTCTTC
TRBV6-1	NA	TRBJ1-5	NA	CASREGIWQPQHF	TGTGCCAGCAGGGAGGGGATTTGGCAGCCCCAGCATTTT
TRBV5-4	NA	TRBJ1-1	TRBD1	CASTDRGETEAFF	TGTGCCAGTACGGACAGGGGGGAGACTGAAGCTTTCTTT
TRBV7-2	NA	TRBJ1-2	TRBD1	CASSSSGGLGGYTF	TGTGCCAGCAGCTCCTCAGGGGGGTTGGGTGGCTACACCTTC
TRBV6-1	NA	TRBJ1-2	NA	CASNSRAAYGYTF	TGTGCCAGCAATAGCAGGGCTGCCTATGGCTACACCTTC
TRBV11-2	NA	TRBJ1-2	NA	CASSPPGGGFYGYTF	TGTGCCAGCAGCCCCCCGGGTGGGGGGTTCTATGGCTACACCTTC
TRBV5-1	NA	TRBJ2-2	TRBD2	CASSPGLAGGPNGELFF	TGCGCCAGCAGCCCGGGACTAGCGGGAGGGCCGAACGGGGAGCTGTTTTTT
TRBV5-1	NA	TRBJ1-5	TRBD1	CASSLQGAWDQPQHF	TGCGCCAGCAGCTTGCAGGGGGCTTGGGATCAGCCCCAGCATTTT
TRBV5-5	NA	TRBJ1-1	NA	CASSLGAGGVNTEAFF	TGTGCCAGCAGCTTGGGGGCGGGTGGCGTGAACACTGAAGCTTTCTTT
TRBV6-6	NA	TRBJ2-1	NA	CASSYLEDNEQFF	TGTGCCAGCAGTTACTTAGAGGACAATGAGCAGTTCTTC
TRBV2	NA	TRBJ1-1	NA	CASGGTQGTEAFF	TGTGCCAGTGGGGGGACGCAAGGGACTGAAGCTTTCTTT
TRBV2	NA	TRBJ2-4	NA	CASSYQGIAKNIQYF	TGTGCCAGCAGTTACCAGGGGATTGCCAAAAACATTCAGTACTTC